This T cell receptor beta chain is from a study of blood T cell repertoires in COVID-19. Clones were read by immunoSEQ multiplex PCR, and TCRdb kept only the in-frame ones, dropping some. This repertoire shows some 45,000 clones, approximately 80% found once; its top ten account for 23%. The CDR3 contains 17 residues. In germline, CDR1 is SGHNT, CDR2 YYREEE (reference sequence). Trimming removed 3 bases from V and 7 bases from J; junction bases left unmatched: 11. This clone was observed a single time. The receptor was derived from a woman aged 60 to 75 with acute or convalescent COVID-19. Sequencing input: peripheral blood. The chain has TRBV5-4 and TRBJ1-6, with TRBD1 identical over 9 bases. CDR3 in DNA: TGTGCCAGCAGCTCGTTTTCCGGGACAGGGTTCAATTCACCCCTCCACTTT. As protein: CASSSFSGTGFNSPLHF.